This entry is about one T cell receptor (beta chain). In the source study's methods: Estimates of nucleated cell counts were drawn from the amplification of reference gene primers. The assay was immunoSEQ multiplex PCR, and TCRdb's table has in-frame clones only and misses some. From that table come the V and J calls and clone size; the DNA was used to work out D and trimming. In the table there are approximately 430,000 clones, just over 85% of which are singletons. Germline V lookup: CDR1 SGHRS, CDR2 YFSETQ. The CDR3 spans 14 residues. The ends were cut back, 4 bases at V and 2 bases at J, with 13 bases in the middle. This entry is derived from a study of blood T cell repertoires in COVID-19. The overall study: COVID-19 samples collected from the United States, Italy and Spain covered acute and convalescent phases. Sources were T cells, B-cell-depleted T cells, or PBMCs; the material itself was cDNA or gDNA.

The rearrangement links TRBV5-1 to TRBJ2-7; D possibly corresponds to TRBD1 (5 bases). Sequences were obtained from peripheral blood. The receptor's source is a young woman with active or convalescent COVID-19. The chain's CDR3 is CASSPKGPAYEQYF. In DNA form, the CDR3 reads TGCGCCAGCAGCCCGAAGGGGCCTGCCTACGAGCAGTACTTC.